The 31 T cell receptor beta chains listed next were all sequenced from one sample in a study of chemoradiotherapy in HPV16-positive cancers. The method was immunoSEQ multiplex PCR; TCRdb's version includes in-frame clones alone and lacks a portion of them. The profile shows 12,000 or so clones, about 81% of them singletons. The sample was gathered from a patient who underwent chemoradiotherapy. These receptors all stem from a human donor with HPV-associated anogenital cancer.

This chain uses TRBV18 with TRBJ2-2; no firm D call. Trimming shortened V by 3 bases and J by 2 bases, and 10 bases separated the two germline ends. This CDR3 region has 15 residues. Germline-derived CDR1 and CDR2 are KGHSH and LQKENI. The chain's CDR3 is CASSPDAANTGELFF. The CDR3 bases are TGTGCCAGCTCACCGGACGCCGCTAACACCGGGGAGCTGTTTTTT.

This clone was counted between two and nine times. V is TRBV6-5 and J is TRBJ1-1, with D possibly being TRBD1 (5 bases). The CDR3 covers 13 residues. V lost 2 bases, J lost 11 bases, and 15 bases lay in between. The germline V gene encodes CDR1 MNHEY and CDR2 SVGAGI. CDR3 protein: CASSYGALGEAFF. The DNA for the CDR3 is TGTGCCAGCAGTTACGGGGCCCTCGGGGAGGCTTTCTTT.

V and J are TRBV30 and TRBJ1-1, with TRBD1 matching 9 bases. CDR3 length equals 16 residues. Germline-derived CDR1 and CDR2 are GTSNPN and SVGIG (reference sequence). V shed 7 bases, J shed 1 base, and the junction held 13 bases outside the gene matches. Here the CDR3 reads CAYKKIPGQGNTEAFF. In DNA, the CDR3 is TGTGCCTATAAGAAAATACCGGGACAGGGGAACACTGAAGCTTTCTTT.

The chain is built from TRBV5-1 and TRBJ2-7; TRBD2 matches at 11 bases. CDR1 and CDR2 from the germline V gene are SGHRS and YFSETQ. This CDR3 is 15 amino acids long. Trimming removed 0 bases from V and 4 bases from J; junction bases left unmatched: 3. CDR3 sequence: CASSLGLAGRYEQYF. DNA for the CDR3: TGCGCCAGCAGCTTGGGACTAGCGGGGAGGTACGAGCAGTACTTC.

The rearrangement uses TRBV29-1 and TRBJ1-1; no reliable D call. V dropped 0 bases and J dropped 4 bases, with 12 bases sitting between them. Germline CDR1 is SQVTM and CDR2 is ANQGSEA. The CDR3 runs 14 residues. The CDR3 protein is CSVEDVGGATEAFF. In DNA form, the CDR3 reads TGCAGCGTTGAAGATGTGGGTGGAGCCACTGAAGCTTTCTTT.

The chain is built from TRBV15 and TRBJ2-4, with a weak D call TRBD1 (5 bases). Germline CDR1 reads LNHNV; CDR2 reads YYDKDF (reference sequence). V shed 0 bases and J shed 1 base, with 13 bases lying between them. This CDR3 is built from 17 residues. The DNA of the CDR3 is TGTGCCACCAGCAGAGATGTAGGGGATGCGGCCAAAAACATTCAGTACTTC. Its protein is CATSRDVGDAAKNIQYF. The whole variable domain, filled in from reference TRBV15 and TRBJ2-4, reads DAMVIQNPRYQVTQFGKPVTLSCSQTLNHNVMYWYQQKSSQAPKLLFHYYDKDFNNEADTPDNFQSRRPNTSFCFLDIRSPGLGDTAMYLCATSRDVGDAAKNIQYFGAGTRLSVL.

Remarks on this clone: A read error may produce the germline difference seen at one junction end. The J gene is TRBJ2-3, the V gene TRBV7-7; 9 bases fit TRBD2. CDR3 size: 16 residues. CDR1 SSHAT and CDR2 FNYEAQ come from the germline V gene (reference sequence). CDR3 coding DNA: TGTGCTAGCAGCTTAGGAACTAGCGGGAGCACAGATACGCAGTATTTT. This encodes CASSLGTSGSTDTQYF.

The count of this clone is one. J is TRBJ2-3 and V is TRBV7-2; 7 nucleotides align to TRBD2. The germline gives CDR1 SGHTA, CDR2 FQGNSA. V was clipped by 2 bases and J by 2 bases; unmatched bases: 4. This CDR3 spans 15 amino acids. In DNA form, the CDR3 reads TGTGCCAGCAGCTTAACGGGAGGTTACACAGATACGCAGTATTTT. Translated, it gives CASSLTGGYTDTQYF.

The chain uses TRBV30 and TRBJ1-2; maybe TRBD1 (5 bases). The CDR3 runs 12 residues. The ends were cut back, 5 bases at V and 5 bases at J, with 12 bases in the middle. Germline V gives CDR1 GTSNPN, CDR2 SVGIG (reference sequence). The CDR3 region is CAWQQGRYGYTF. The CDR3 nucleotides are TGTGCCTGGCAGCAGGGAAGGTATGGCTACACCTTC.

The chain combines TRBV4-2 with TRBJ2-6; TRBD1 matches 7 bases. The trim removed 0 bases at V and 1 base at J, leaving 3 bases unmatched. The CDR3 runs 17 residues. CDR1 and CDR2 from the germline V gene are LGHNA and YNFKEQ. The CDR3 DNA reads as TGTGCCAGCAGCCAAGAAGGGGGCGGGTCTGGGGCCAACGTCCTGACTTTC. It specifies CASSQEGGGSGANVLTF.

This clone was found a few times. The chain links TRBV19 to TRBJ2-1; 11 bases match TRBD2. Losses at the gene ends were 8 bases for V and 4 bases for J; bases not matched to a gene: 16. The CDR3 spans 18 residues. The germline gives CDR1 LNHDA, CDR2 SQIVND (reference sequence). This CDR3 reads CASGPEGTSGSYYNEQFF. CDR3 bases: TGTGCCAGTGGGCCGGAGGGGACTAGCGGATCGTATTACAATGAGCAGTTCTTC.

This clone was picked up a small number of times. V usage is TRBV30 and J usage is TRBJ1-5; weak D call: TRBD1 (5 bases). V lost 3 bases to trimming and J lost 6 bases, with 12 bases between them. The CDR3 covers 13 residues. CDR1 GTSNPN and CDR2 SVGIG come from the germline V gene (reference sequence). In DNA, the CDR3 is TGTGCCTGGAGCAGTCAGGGATTTCAGCCCCAGCATTTT. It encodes CAWSSQGFQPQHF.

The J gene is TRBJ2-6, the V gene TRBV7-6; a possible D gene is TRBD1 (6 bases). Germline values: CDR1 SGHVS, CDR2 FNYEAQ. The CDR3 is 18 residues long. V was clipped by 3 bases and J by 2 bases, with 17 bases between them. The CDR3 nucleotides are TGTGCCAGCAGCTTCCGCCCGGGACAAGGGGCTGGGGCCAACGTCCTGACTTTC. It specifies CASSFRPGQGAGANVLTF.

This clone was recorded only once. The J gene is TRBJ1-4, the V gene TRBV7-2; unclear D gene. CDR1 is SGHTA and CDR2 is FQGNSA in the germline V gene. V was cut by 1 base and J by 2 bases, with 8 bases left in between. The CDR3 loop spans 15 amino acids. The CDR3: CASSLEGPTNEKLFF. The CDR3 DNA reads TGTGCCAGCAGCTTAGAAGGGCCCACTAATGAAAAACTGTTTTTT. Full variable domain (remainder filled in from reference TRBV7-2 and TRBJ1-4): GAGVSQSPSNKVTEKGKDVELRCDPISGHTALYWYRQSLGQGLEFLIYFQGNSAPDKSGLPSDRFSAERTGGSVSTLTIQRTQQEDSAVYLCASSLEGPTNEKLFFGSGTQLSVL.

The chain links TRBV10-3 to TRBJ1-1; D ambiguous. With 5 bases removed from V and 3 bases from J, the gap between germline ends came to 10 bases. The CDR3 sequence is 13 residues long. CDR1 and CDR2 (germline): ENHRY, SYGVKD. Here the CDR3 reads CAISKRIDTEAFF. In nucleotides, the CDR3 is TGTGCCATCAGTAAGAGGATAGACACTGAAGCTTTCTTT.

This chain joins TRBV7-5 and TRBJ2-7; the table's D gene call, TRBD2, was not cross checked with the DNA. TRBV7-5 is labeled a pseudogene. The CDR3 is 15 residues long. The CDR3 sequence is CARSELAGGFDEQYF. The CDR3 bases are TGTGCCAGAAGCGAACTAGCGGGAGGATTCGACGAGCAGTACTTC.

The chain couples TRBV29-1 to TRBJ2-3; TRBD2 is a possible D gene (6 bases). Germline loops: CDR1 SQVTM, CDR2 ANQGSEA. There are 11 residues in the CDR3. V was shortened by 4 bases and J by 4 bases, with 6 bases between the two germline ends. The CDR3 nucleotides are TGCAGCGTTGGGGGGGCAGATACGCAGTATTTT. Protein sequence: CSVGGADTQYF.

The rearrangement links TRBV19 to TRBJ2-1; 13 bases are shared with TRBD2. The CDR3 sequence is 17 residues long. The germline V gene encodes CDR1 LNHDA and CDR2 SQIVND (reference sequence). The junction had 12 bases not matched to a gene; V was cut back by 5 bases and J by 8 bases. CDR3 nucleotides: TGTGCCAGTAGTCCCGGGACTAGCGGGACCTCCTGGGATGAGCAGTTCTTC. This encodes CASSPGTSGTSWDEQFF.

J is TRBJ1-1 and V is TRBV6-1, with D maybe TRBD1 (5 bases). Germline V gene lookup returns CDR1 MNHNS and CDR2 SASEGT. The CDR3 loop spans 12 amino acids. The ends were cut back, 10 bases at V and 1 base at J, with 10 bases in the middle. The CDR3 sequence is CAIQGQNTEAFF. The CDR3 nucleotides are TGTGCCATCCAGGGCCAGAACACTGAAGCTTTCTTT.

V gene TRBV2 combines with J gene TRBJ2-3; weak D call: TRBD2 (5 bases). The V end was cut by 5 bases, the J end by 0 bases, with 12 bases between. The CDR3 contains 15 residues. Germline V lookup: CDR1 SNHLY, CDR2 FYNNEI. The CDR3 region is CASSTGISSTDTQYF. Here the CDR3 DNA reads TGTGCCAGCAGTACCGGGATCTCTAGCACAGATACGCAGTATTTT.

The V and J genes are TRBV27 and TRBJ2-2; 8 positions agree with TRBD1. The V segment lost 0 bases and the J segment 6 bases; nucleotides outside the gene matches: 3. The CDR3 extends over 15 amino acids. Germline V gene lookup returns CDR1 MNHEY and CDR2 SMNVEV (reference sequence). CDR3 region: CASSLSPDRAGELFF. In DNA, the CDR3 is TGTGCCAGCAGTTTATCCCCGGACAGGGCCGGGGAGCTGTTTTTT.

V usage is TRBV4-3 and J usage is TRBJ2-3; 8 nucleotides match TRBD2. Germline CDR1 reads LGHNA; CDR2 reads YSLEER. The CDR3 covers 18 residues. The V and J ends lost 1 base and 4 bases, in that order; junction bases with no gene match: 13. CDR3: CASSQVAPGGINPDTQYF. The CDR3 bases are TGCGCCAGCAGCCAAGTTGCCCCGGGAGGGATTAATCCAGATACGCAGTATTTT.

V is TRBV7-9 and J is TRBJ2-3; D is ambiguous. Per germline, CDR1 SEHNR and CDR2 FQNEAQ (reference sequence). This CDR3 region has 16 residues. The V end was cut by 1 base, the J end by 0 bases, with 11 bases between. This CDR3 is CASSLVGRKSTDTQYF. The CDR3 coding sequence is TGTGCCAGCAGCTTAGTAGGACGGAAAAGCACAGATACGCAGTATTTT. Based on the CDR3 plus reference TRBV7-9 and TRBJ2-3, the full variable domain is DTGVSQNPRHKITKRGQNVTFRCDPISEHNRLYWYRQTLGQGPEFLTYFQNEAQLEKSRLLSDRFSAERPKGSFSTLEIQRTEQGDSAMYLCASSLVGRKSTDTQYFGPGTRLTVL.

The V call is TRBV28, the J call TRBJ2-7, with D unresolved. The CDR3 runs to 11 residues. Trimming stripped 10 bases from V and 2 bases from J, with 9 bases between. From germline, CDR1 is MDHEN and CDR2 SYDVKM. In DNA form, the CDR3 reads TGTGCCACGAGCGAAACCTACGAGCAGTACTTC. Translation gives CATSETYEQYF.

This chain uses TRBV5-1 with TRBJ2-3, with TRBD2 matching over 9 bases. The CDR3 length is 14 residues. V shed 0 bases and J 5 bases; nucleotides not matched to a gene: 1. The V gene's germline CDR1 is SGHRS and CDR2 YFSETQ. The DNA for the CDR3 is TGCGCCAGCAGCTTGGGCGGGAGGGAAGATACGCAGTATTTT. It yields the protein CASSLGGREDTQYF.

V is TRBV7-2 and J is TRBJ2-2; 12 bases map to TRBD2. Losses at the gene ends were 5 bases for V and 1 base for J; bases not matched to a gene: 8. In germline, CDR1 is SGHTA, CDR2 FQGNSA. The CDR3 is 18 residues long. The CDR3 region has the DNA TGTGCCAGCAGCCTTAAAACGACTAGCGGGAGGAACACCGGGGAGCTGTTTTTT. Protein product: CASSLKTTSGRNTGELFF.

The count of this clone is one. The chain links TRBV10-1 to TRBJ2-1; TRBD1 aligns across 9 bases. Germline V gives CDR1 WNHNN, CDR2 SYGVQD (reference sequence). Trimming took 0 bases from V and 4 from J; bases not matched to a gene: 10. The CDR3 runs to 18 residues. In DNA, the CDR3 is TGCGCCAGCAGTGAGTCCTCGGGACAGGGAGAATTGTACAATGAGCAGTTCTTC. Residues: CASSESSGQGELYNEQFF.

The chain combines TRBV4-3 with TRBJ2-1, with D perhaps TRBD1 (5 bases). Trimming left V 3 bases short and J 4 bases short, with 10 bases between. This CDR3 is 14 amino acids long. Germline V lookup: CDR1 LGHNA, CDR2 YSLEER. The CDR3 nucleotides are TGCGCCAGCAGCCACGACAGAGAATACAATGAGCAGTTCTTC. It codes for CASSHDREYNEQFF.

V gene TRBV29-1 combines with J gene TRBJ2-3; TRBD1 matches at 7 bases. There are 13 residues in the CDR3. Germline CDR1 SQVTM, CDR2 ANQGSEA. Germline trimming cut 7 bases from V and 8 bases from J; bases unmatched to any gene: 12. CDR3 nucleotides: TGCAGCGGGTACCCCGACAGGGAAGCTACGCAGTATTTT. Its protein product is CSGYPDREATQYF.

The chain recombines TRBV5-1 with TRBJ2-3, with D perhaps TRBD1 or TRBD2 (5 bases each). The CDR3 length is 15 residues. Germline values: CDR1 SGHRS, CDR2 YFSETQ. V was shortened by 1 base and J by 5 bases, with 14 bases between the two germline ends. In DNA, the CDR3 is TGCGCCAGCAGCTTGAATGGGGGTTGGCAAGATACGCAGTATTTT. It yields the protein CASSLNGGWQDTQYF.

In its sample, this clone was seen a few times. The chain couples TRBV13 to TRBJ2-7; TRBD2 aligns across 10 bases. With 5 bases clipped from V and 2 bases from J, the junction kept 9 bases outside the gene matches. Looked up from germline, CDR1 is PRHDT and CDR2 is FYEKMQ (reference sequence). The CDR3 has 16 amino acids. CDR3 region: CASSIDPSGRAYEQYF. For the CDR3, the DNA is TGTGCCAGCAGCATAGATCCTAGCGGGAGAGCCTACGAGCAGTACTTC.